Below are 21 T cell receptor beta chains sequenced from a single sample in a study of OX40 agonist ivuxolimab in advanced cancers. Profiled with immunoSEQ multiplex PCR; TCRdb holds only in-frame clones, not every one. The sample carries around 70,000 clones, roughly 86% recorded once. This sample comprised CD4+ or CD8+ T cells sorted from blood, obtained in a trial of the OX40 agonist ivuxolimab. The receptor source for this set is an adult with an advanced solid tumor such as melanoma, head and neck, liver or kidney cancer.

V usage is TRBV6-5 and J usage is TRBJ1-2; perhaps TRBD1 as D (5 bases). Germline-derived CDR1 and CDR2 are MNHEY and SVGAGI. V lost 2 bases, J lost 7 bases, and 14 bases lay in between. This CDR3 has 14 residues. This CDR3 reads CASSYEGVVGGYTF. The CDR3 DNA reads TGTGCCAGCAGTTACGAAGGGGTAGTAGGTGGCTACACCTTC.

CDR3 loop: CAISENTMKQFF. CDR3 bases: TGTGCCATCAGTGAAAATACAATGAAGCAGTTCTTC. The gene calls are TRBV10-3 and TRBJ2-1, with unresolved D. Per the germline V gene, CDR1 is ENHRY and CDR2 is SYGVKD. The CDR3 spans 12 residues. V lost 3 bases, J lost 11 bases, and 11 bases lay in between.

The CDR3 bases are TGTGCCAGCAGTGAAGGGGACCCGCGTTACGACAATGAGCAGTTCTTC. Residues: CASSEGDPRYDNEQFF. V and J are TRBV2 and TRBJ2-1, with D perhaps matching TRBD1 or TRBD2 (5 bases each). V was trimmed by 1 base and J by 5 bases, leaving 15 bases between them. The length of the CDR3 is 16 residues. CDR1 and CDR2 from the germline V gene are SNHLY and FYNNEI.

The chain joins TRBV7-9 to TRBJ2-7, with 9 bases matching TRBD2. The CDR3 runs to 15 residues. V shed 3 bases and J 3 bases; nucleotides not matched to a gene: 6. Germline-derived CDR1 and CDR2 are SEHNR and FQNEAQ (reference sequence). CDR3 bases: TGTGCCAGCAGCTTTAGCGGGAGAGGGCTCTACGAGCAGTACTTC. Amino acid sequence: CASSFSGRGLYEQYF.

The chain carries TRBV18 and TRBJ1-5; D gene uncertain. V lost 0 bases, J lost 4 bases, and 7 bases lay in between. Germline CDR1 and CDR2: KGHSH and LQKENI. CDR3 length: 14 amino acids. This chain's CDR3 is CASSPPASNQPQHF. The CDR3 nucleotides read TGTGCCAGCTCACCACCGGCTTCTAATCAGCCCCAGCATTTT.

This clone was recorded only once. The rearrangement joins TRBV19 to TRBJ2-4, with 8 bases matching TRBD2. The trim removed 5 bases at V and 6 bases at J, leaving 9 bases unmatched. CDR1 and CDR2 from the germline V gene are LNHDA and SQIVND (reference sequence). This CDR3 is built from 15 residues. In DNA, the CDR3 is TGTGCCAGTAGTTCCGGGACGGCGGGAGGAAACATTCAGTACTTC. Protein sequence: CASSSGTAGGNIQYF.

This chain links TRBV5-1 with TRBJ2-7; D gene ambiguous. Germline V CDR1 and CDR2: SGHRS, YFSETQ. Trimming removed 0 bases at V and 0 bases at J, with 10 bases between. The CDR3 extends over 15 amino acids. CDR3 loop: CASSLDRTASYEQYF. For the CDR3, the DNA is TGCGCCAGCAGCTTGGATAGGACGGCCTCCTACGAGCAGTACTTC. The variable domain in full, with the rest retrieved from reference TRBV5-1 and TRBJ2-7, is KAGVTQTPRYLIKTRGQQVTLSCSPISGHRSVSWYQQTPGQGLQFLFEYFSETQRNKGNFPGRFSGRQFSNSRSEMNVSTLELGDSALYLCASSLDRTASYEQYFGPGTRLTVT.

V gene TRBV7-9 combines with J gene TRBJ2-1; 7 bases map to TRBD2. Germline CDR1 is SEHNR and CDR2 is FQNEAQ (reference sequence). The CDR3 has 15 residues. J was trimmed by 8 bases and V by 2 bases; bases with no gene match: 9. CDR3 loop: CASSLRLAEMDEQFF. CDR3 sequence (DNA): TGTGCCAGCAGCTTAAGGCTAGCGGAGATGGATGAGCAGTTCTTC.

This sequence joins TRBV5-1 and TRBJ2-1; 11 nucleotides match TRBD2. This CDR3 has 17 residues. The V gene's germline CDR1 is SGHRS and CDR2 YFSETQ. The V gene end was trimmed by 4 bases and the J gene end by 5 bases; junction bases not matched to a gene: 11. The CDR3 loop reads CASSLISLAGANNEQFF. The CDR3 DNA sequence: TGCGCCAGCAGCCTCATCTCACTAGCGGGGGCCAACAATGAGCAGTTCTTC.

J is TRBJ2-1 and V is TRBV30; 7 bases are shared with TRBD2. Trimming cost V 7 bases and J 10 bases; bases outside gene matches: 19. This CDR3 region has 15 residues. The germline CDR1 and CDR2 sequences are GTSNPN and SVGIG (reference sequence). CDR3 sequence: CAYGKSGVISIEQFF. The CDR3 DNA sequence: TGTGCCTATGGAAAGAGCGGGGTCATCTCAATAGAGCAGTTCTTC.

This chain joins TRBV28 and TRBJ2-3; a weak D match, TRBD1 (6 bases). Deletions cut 4 bases from V and 4 bases from J, with 12 bases between. CDR1 and CDR2 (germline): MDHEN, SYDVKM. This CDR3 is built from 14 residues. The CDR3 sequence: CASSSGQIADTQYF. The DNA of the CDR3 is TGTGCCAGCAGTTCCGGACAGATCGCAGATACGCAGTATTTT.

The genes are TRBV6-5 and TRBJ2-3; D ambiguous. Between the trimmed V and J ends, which lost 0 bases and 2 bases, there was a span of 6 bases. The CDR3 loop spans 14 amino acids. Germline values: CDR1 MNHEY, CDR2 SVGAGI. The CDR3 is CASSYSPVTDTQYF. CDR3 nucleotides: TGTGCCAGCAGTTACTCTCCAGTCACAGATACGCAGTATTTT.

V gene TRBV7-3 combines with J gene TRBJ1-2; tentatively, D is TRBD1 (6 bases). Germline CDR1 SGHTA, CDR2 FQGTGA. This CDR3 has 15 amino acids. V lost 2 bases and J lost 1, with 11 bases in between. The CDR3 sequence is CASSLGGQFNYGYTF. CDR3 nucleotides: TGTGCCAGCAGCTTAGGGGGACAATTTAACTATGGCTACACCTTC.

Worth noting for this clone: One junction end does not reproduce the germline sequence, and a read error may be involved. The chain is built from TRBV18 and TRBJ1-6; unclear D gene. Germline CDR1 is KGHSH and CDR2 is LQKENI. The CDR3 length is 13 residues. For the CDR3, the DNA is TGTGCCAGCTCGAAAGCCCATGGGTCACCCCCCCACTTT. Its protein is CASSKAHGSPPHF.

The sample holds one count of this clone. The chain employs TRBV18 and TRBJ2-7, with TRBD1 as a possible D gene (6 bases). This CDR3 contains 14 residues. Trimming removed 6 bases from V and 0 bases from J, with 12 bases in between. The germline V gene encodes CDR1 KGHSH and CDR2 LQKENI. The CDR3 is CASSLDSLSYEQYF. The CDR3 nucleotides read TGTGCCAGCTCCCTGGACAGCCTCTCCTACGAGCAGTACTTC.

The V gene is TRBV7-6, the J gene TRBJ2-3, with 10 bases fitting TRBD1. The ends lost 1 base at V and 6 bases at J; junction bases unmatched: 4. Germline values: CDR1 SGHVS, CDR2 FNYEAQ. This CDR3 contains 15 residues. The CDR3 loop reads CASSLGTGGSDTQYF. CDR3 nucleotide sequence: TGTGCCAGCAGCTTAGGGACAGGGGGTAGCGATACGCAGTATTTT.

For the CDR3, the DNA is TGTGCCAGCAGCTTAAGGACAGGGTACAATCAGCCCCAGCATTTT. Protein: CASSLRTGYNQPQHF. V gene TRBV7-6 combines with J gene TRBJ1-5, with 8 bases aligning to TRBD1. After removal of 2 bases from V and 3 bases from J, the junction contained 3 bases not matched to a gene. The germline gives CDR1 SGHVS, CDR2 FNYEAQ. This CDR3 contains 15 residues.

The gene calls are TRBV5-6 and TRBJ1-1; the D gene is possibly TRBD1 (5 bases). Between the trimmed V and J ends, which lost 3 bases and 4 bases, there was a span of 13 bases. This CDR3 is 14 amino acids long. Germline V gene lookup returns CDR1 SGHDT and CDR2 YYEEEE. The chain's CDR3 is CASSSVGDVTEAFF. The CDR3 nucleotides are TGTGCCAGCAGCTCTGTGGGGGACGTCACTGAAGCTTTCTTT.

This clone has a handful of counts. The rearrangement uses TRBV6-4 and TRBJ1-2; TRBD1 matches 9 bases. Trimming at V came to 6 bases and at J to 2 bases, leaving 4 bases not matched to a gene. This CDR3 has 14 residues. The germline gives CDR1 MRHNA, CDR2 SNTAGT. CDR3 in amino acids: CASRLGTGNYGYTF. For the CDR3, the DNA is TGTGCCAGCAGACTCGGGACAGGGAACTATGGCTACACCTTC.

V usage is TRBV10-2 and J usage is TRBJ2-1; TRBD1 matches at 9 bases. V dropped 5 bases and J dropped 9; count of bases not matched to a gene: 14. Germline CDR1 reads WSHSY; CDR2 reads SAAADI. The CDR3 sequence is 16 residues long. The CDR3 spells CASSRARDRVLGEQFF. The CDR3, as DNA: TGCGCCAGCAGTCGAGCCCGGGACAGGGTGCTCGGTGAGCAGTTCTTC.

The chain combines TRBV6-6 with TRBJ1-5; D is ambiguous. Germline values: CDR1 MNHNY, CDR2 SVGAGI (reference sequence). Between the trimmed V and J ends, which lost 0 bases and 4 bases, there was a span of 10 bases. CDR3 length equals 15 residues. The CDR3 protein is CASSYSNFQNQPQHF. CDR3 nucleotides: TGTGCCAGCAGTTACTCGAATTTTCAAAATCAGCCCCAGCATTTT.